This T cell receptor beta chain was found in a study of CXCR3-negative and CXCR3-positive naive CD8 T cells. Study-level points and caveats: Similar TRBV-TRBJ usage characterized naive CXCR3-negative and CXCR3-positive cells; memory cells differed.

Turning to this clonotype: Antigen specificity is unknown.

UMI-labeled TRB cDNA libraries were prepared by 5' RACE. After re-calling the 5' RACE reads, TCRdb lists one entry per CDR3 protein, DNA absent. Its table lists around 40,000 distinct CDR3 sequences. This CDR3 is 14 amino acids long. Per germline, CDR1 SGDLS and CDR2 YYNGEE. This TCR was sampled from a human donor in good health. Some clones in this sample may be carry-over from other donors' samples. Sequencing used memory CD8+ T cells from blood. This chain uses TRBV9 with TRBJ1-2; TCRdb selects TRBD1, and the lack of DNA leaves this call unchecked. The CDR3 sequence is CASSPAQGNYGYTF.